One sample yielded the 20 T cell receptor beta chains listed below, sequenced in a study of Graves' ophthalmopathy and Graves' hyperthyroidism. Researchers took RNA transcripts and amplified TCR beta CDR3 regions from them. HTBI-primed RT-PCR formed the first round, and a multiplex PCR formed the second. One entry per CDR3 protein results from TCRdb running MiXCR on the multiplex PCR reads. The data hold over 650,000 distinct CDR3 sequences, with 35% to 50% observed a single time. Specimen: peripheral blood. All receptors come from an adult man with Graves' ophthalmopathy.

V is TRBV4-3 and J is TRBJ2-5; 15 bases map to TRBD2. CDR1 LGHNA and CDR2 YSLEER come from the germline V gene. Trimming at V came to 1 base and at J to 2 bases, leaving 8 bases not matched to a gene. This CDR3 comprises 19 residues. CDR3 in DNA: TGCGCCAGCAGCCAAGTCGGACTAGCGGGGGGGCCGAAACAAGAGACCCAGTACTTC. This codes for CASSQVGLAGGPKQETQYF.

This clonotype occurred many times. The chain recombines TRBV19 with TRBJ1-5; D not certain. CDR3 length: 14 amino acids. Trimming removed 3 bases from V and 4 bases from J, with 10 bases in between. Germline CDR1 reads LNHDA; CDR2 reads SQIVND (reference sequence). The CDR3 loop is CASSIWSLNQPQHF. The CDR3 nucleotides are TGTGCCAGTAGTATCTGGAGCCTAAATCAGCCCCAGCATTTT.

The chain links TRBV20-1 to TRBJ2-5, with unresolved D. The CDR3 has 14 residues. Looked up from germline, CDR1 is DFQATT and CDR2 is SNEGSKA (reference sequence). The CDR3 here is CSPSNPSLQETQYF. CDR3 coding DNA: TGCAGCCCGTCCAACCCCTCACTCCAAGAGACCCAGTACTTC.

The DNA for the CDR3 is TGTGCCAGCAGTTTGGGACAGCCCTTGAACACTGAAGCTTTCTTT. This sequence encodes CASSLGQPLNTEAFF. V usage is TRBV12-3 or TRBV12-4 and J usage is TRBJ1-1; 7 bases fit TRBD1. CDR3 length: 15 residues. The junction had 4 bases not matched to a gene; V was cut back by 3 bases and J by 0 bases.

This clonotype was seen ten or more times. This rearrangement joins TRBV2 to TRBJ1-4; D gene unclear. V was shortened by 6 bases and J by 0 bases, with 11 bases between the two germline ends. The germline gives CDR1 SNHLY, CDR2 FYNNEI. The CDR3 runs to 15 residues. In DNA, the CDR3 is TGTGCCAGCAGGACGTCAACATCAACTAATGAAAAACTGTTTTTT. Translation gives CASRTSTSTNEKLFF.

The genes are TRBV14 and TRBJ1-1; no clear D gene. CDR1 is SGHDN and CDR2 is FVKESK in the germline V gene. CDR3 length equals 16 residues. Trimming removed 0 bases from V and 4 bases from J, with 15 bases in between. The CDR3 reads CASSQDGSSAGTEAFF. The CDR3 DNA is TGTGCCAGCAGCCAAGACGGGTCATCTGCGGGCACTGAAGCTTTCTTT.

This clonotype turned up a few times. The chain joins TRBV6-1 to TRBJ2-2; 12 bases match TRBD2. CDR3 length equals 18 residues. V lost 6 bases, J lost 2 bases, and 10 bases stayed unmatched. Germline CDR1 is MNHNS and CDR2 is SASEGT. CDR3: CASRKRLAGERNTGELFF. The CDR3, as DNA: TGTGCCAGCAGGAAGAGACTAGCGGGGGAGCGAAACACCGGGGAGCTGTTTTTT.

This clonotype came up a few times. The chain uses TRBV27 and TRBJ2-7; no firm D call. Germline CDR1 is MNHEY and CDR2 is SMNVEV (reference sequence). V dropped 6 bases and J dropped 5 bases, with 14 bases sitting between them. This CDR3 region has 13 residues. The CDR3 DNA follows: TGTGCCAGCAGAAGTGGGGTTGGACACGAGCAGTACTTC. The encoded protein is CASRSGVGHEQYF.

This clonotype has ten or more counts. This chain uses TRBV19 with TRBJ1-5; D might be TRBD1 (6 bases). V lost 3 bases and J lost 7, with 16 bases in between. Germline assignment: CDR1 LNHDA and CDR2 SQIVND (reference sequence). This CDR3 has 15 amino acids. CDR3 loop: CASSIGRGVSQPQHF. Here the CDR3 DNA reads TGTGCCAGTAGTATTGGGAGGGGGGTCAGCCAGCCCCAGCATTTT. The whole variable domain, filled in from reference TRBV19 and TRBJ1-5, reads DGGITQSPKYLFRKEGQNVTLSCEQNLNHDAMYWYRQDPGQGLRLIYYSQIVNDFQKGDIAEGYSVSREKKESFPLTVTSAQKNPTAFYLCASSIGRGVSQPQHFGDGTRLSIL.

Note on this clonotype: This may stem from a read error, because a much larger clone lies one nucleotide away. The chain is built from TRBV9 and TRBJ2-7, with D uncertain. The germline gives CDR1 SGDLS, CDR2 YYNGEE. The ends were cut back, 0 bases at V and 5 bases at J, with 12 bases in the middle. The CDR3 spans 14 residues. CDR3: CASSVGAFANEQYF. The CDR3 bases are TGTGCCAGCAGCGTAGGGGCCTTCGCCAACGAGCAGTACTTC.

With respect to this clonotype: A junction boundary mismatches the germline segment, possibly from a read error. This chain connects TRBV5-1 to TRBJ2-5, with D possibly being TRBD2 (5 bases). The CDR3 is 17 amino acids. Germline values: CDR1 SGHRS, CDR2 YFSETQ. The CDR3 nucleotides are TGTGCCAGCAGCTTAGGGCCGGGGTGGAGCGGCGAAGAGACCCAGTACTTC. This translates into CASSLGPGWSGEETQYF. The full variable domain, rest sourced from reference TRBV5-1 and TRBJ2-5, is KAGVTQTPRYLIKTRGQQVTLSCSPISGHRSVSWYQQTPGQGLQFLFEYFSETQRNKGNFPGRFSGRQFSNSRSEMNVSTLELGDSALYLCASSLGPGWSGEETQYFGPGTRLLVL.

The V and J genes are TRBV2 and TRBJ1-1; D not resolved. This CDR3 has 14 residues. Germline V lookup: CDR1 SNHLY, CDR2 FYNNEI. With 3 bases removed from V and 0 bases from J, the gap between germline ends came to 8 bases. The CDR3: CASSDREMNTEAFF. The CDR3 DNA is TGTGCCAGCAGTGACCGGGAAATGAACACTGAAGCTTTCTTT.

The chain carries TRBV29-1 and TRBJ2-7; maybe TRBD2 (5 bases). Trimming cost V 8 bases and J 5 bases, with 16 bases left between them. This CDR3 region has 12 residues. Germline CDR1 reads SQVTM; CDR2 reads ANQGSEA. In DNA form, the CDR3 reads TGCAGCAGTTGGGCCTACGGGGACGAGCAGTACTTC. The encoded protein is CSSWAYGDEQYF.

This clonotype was seen many times. The chain is built from TRBV20-1 and TRBJ1-4; D is undetermined. Germline-derived CDR1 and CDR2 are DFQATT and SNEGSKA (reference sequence). CDR3 length equals 14 residues. V lost 5 bases and J lost 6, with 16 bases in between. Written as DNA, the CDR3 is TGCAGTGCTCCGGCCAAGCTCGGCTATGAAAAACTGTTTTTT. Translated, it gives CSAPAKLGYEKLFF.

This clonotype appeared many times. The chain joins TRBV6-4 to TRBJ2-5; 9 bases match TRBD2. The junction had 7 bases not matched to a gene; V was cut back by 4 bases and J by 4 bases. The length of the CDR3 is 15 residues. The germline V gene encodes CDR1 MRHNA and CDR2 SNTAGT. This CDR3 is CASSATAGGRETQYF. The CDR3 DNA is TGTGCCAGCAGTGCCACAGCGGGGGGTCGAGAGACCCAGTACTTC.

As regards this clonotype: Being one base from a much bigger clone, this may be a read error. The rearrangement uses TRBV12-3 or TRBV12-4 and TRBJ2-2; TRBD2 matches at 9 bases. The CDR3 has 16 amino acids. The CDR3 DNA follows: TGTGCCAGCAGCGTTAGACTAGCGGAGAACACCGGGGAGCTGCTTTTT. Translation gives CASSVRLAENTGELLF.

This chain connects TRBV25-1 to TRBJ1-3, with D uncertain. Between the trimmed V and J ends, which lost 7 bases and 6 bases, there was a span of 7 bases. Germline values: CDR1 MGHDK, CDR2 SYGVNS. There are 11 residues in the CDR3. Written as DNA, the CDR3 is TGTGCCAGCAACACTTTAAACACCATATATTTT. This gives the protein CASNTLNTIYF.

This clonotype has at least ten counts. The CDR3 DNA reads as TGTGCCAGCAGCCGTCCCACTAGCGGGGGGGCGTGGGAGACCCAGTACTTC. Translated: CASSRPTSGGAWETQYF. The V call is TRBV7-2, the J call TRBJ2-5; 13 positions agree with TRBD2. With V trimmed by 5 bases and J by 5 bases, 11 bases remained unmatched. Germline CDR1 SGHTA, CDR2 FQGNSA. The CDR3 has 17 residues.

This clonotype was picked up many times. This CDR3 is CASSKEGAGGYTF. CDR3 nucleotides: TGTGCCAGTAGCAAGGAAGGGGCAGGAGGCTACACCTTC. The rearrangement links TRBV19 to TRBJ1-2, with D possibly being TRBD1 (5 bases). This CDR3 is 13 amino acids long. Trimming removed 6 bases at V and 8 bases at J, with 16 bases between. In germline, CDR1 is LNHDA, CDR2 SQIVND (reference sequence). Combining the CDR3 with reference TRBV19 and TRBJ1-2 gives the whole variable domain DGGITQSPKYLFRKEGQNVTLSCEQNLNHDAMYWYRQDPGQGLRLIYYSQIVNDFQKGDIAEGYSVSREKKESFPLTVTSAQKNPTAFYLCASSKEGAGGYTFGSGTRLTVV.

This clonotype was counted many times. The V gene is TRBV10-3, the J gene TRBJ2-5, with D possibly being TRBD2 (6 bases). With 10 bases removed from V and 4 bases from J, the gap between germline ends came to 16 bases. This CDR3 has 13 residues. Germline V gives CDR1 ENHRY, CDR2 SYGVKD. The CDR3 sequence is CASSWGVRETQYF. The CDR3 DNA reads as TGTGCCAGCTCCTGGGGGGTTCGAGAGACCCAGTACTTC.